The 8 T cell receptor beta chains below come from one sample, sequenced in a study of CD8+ T cells in alopecia areata. TCR sequencing used cDNA made by reverse transcription of extracted RNA. The protocol was immunoSEQ multiplex PCR, while the TCRdb copy is restricted to in-frame clones and leaves out a portion. The table has about 64,000 clones, about 44% seen once. Sequenced material: NKG2D-low CD8+ T cells sorted from blood. These receptors all come from a human donor with alopecia areata.

The rearrangement links TRBV25-1 to TRBJ2-2; a possible D gene is TRBD1 (6 bases). Germline loops: CDR1 MGHDK, CDR2 SYGVNS. V was shortened by 5 bases and J by 4 bases, with 8 bases between the two germline ends. This CDR3 has 13 residues. This CDR3 reads CASSYRATGELFF. The CDR3 nucleotides are TGTGCCAGCAGTTACAGGGCCACCGGGGAGCTGTTTTTT.

This sequence joins TRBV27 and TRBJ2-5, with 7 bases aligning to TRBD2. Matching the DNA end better, TRBJ2-7 makes the J call doubtful. The CDR3 is 15 residues long. Looked up from germline, CDR1 is MNHEY and CDR2 is SMNVEV (reference sequence). The DNA of the CDR3 is TGTGCCAGCAGTACCTCGACTAGCCGATCCTACGAGCAGTACTTC. Amino acids: CASSTSTSRSYEQYF.

The chain combines TRBV2 with TRBJ2-7, with a possible D match to TRBD1 (6 bases). V lost 6 bases to trimming and J lost 4 bases, with 10 bases between them. This CDR3 has 12 amino acids. CDR1 and CDR2 (germline): SNHLY, FYNNEI. This CDR3 is CASSSTGYEQYF. Written as DNA, the CDR3 is TGTGCCAGCAGCTCCACAGGGTACGAGCAGTACTTC. The whole variable domain, filled in from reference TRBV2 and TRBJ2-7, reads EPEVTQTPSHQVTQMGQEVILRCVPISNHLYFYWYRQILGQKVEFLVSFYNNEISEKSEIFDDQFSVERPDGSNFTLKIRSTKLEDSAMYFCASSSTGYEQYFGPGTRLTVT.

The chain links TRBV30 to TRBJ2-1; no definite D call. The CDR3 runs 11 residues. Germline CDR1 GTSNPN, CDR2 SVGIG (reference sequence). V was pared by 2 bases and J by 5 bases, with 4 bases between. The CDR3: CAWSPDNEQFF. The CDR3 DNA sequence: TGTGCCTGGAGTCCGGACAATGAGCAGTTCTTC.

This chain connects TRBV29-1 to TRBJ2-1; 8 positions agree with TRBD2. Germline V gives CDR1 SQVTM, CDR2 ANQGSEA. V lost 3 bases to trimming and J lost 3 bases; unmatched junction nucleotides: 7. The CDR3 is 15 residues long. The CDR3 loop reads CSVEGLAGFYNEQFF. CDR3 bases: TGCAGCGTTGAGGGGTTAGCGGGGTTCTACAATGAGCAGTTCTTC.

V gene TRBV13 combines with J gene TRBJ1-6; D gene ambiguous. The CDR3 extends over 16 amino acids. The ends were cut back, 0 bases at V and 6 bases at J, with 12 bases in the middle. Germline assignment: CDR1 PRHDT and CDR2 FYEKMQ (reference sequence). CDR3 sequence reads: CASSLGPRSGNSPLHF. CDR3 in DNA: TGTGCCAGCAGCTTAGGCCCCAGGTCAGGTAATTCACCCCTCCACTTT.

The chain couples TRBV4-1 to TRBJ2-7, with 11 positions matching TRBD2. V lost 3 bases and J lost 6; bases outside the gene matches: 4. This CDR3 has 14 amino acids. CDR1 MGHRA and CDR2 YSYEKL come from the germline V gene. The CDR3 DNA reads as TGCGCCAGCAGCCAGTCACTAGCGGGAGCCGAGCAGTACTTC. Its translation is CASSQSLAGAEQYF.

This chain links TRBV27 with TRBJ2-5; a possible D gene is TRBD2 (6 bases). CDR3 length: 14 residues. Germline-derived CDR1 and CDR2 are MNHEY and SMNVEV (reference sequence). With 3 bases removed from V and 4 bases from J, the gap between germline ends came to 12 bases. This CDR3 reads CASSLWAGIETQYF. CDR3 DNA sequence: TGTGCCAGCAGTTTGTGGGCGGGGATAGAGACCCAGTACTTC.